Listed here is a single T cell receptor beta chain. Its antigen is unidentified. The data belong to a study of blood T cells in healthy people across ages. Overall study results and limits: Among T cells, TCR beta diversity per million cells dropped roughly linearly as age rose. Long-lived donors carried more naive CD4+ cells and greater diversity than aged donors.

Looked up from germline, CDR1 is DFQATT and CDR2 is SNEGSKA (reference sequence). There are 11 residues in the CDR3. V was trimmed by 7 bases and J by 10 bases, leaving 14 bases between them. Alongside a J-beta primer mix, a sample-barcoded 5' primer served in a second PCR lasting about 7 to 11 cycles. TCRdb redid the calling of the 5' RACE reads with MiXCR, one entry per CDR3 protein. The table shows over a million distinct CDR3 sequences, with approximately 60% occurring only once. The donors, all healthy, were Caucasians living in Russia, aged roughly 6 to 95. The chain carries TRBV20-1 and TRBJ2-4, with D possibly being TRBD1 or TRBD2 (5 bases each). The clonotype comes from a man between 18 and 35 years old in good health. Sequencing was done on a sample of blood. The CDR3 region is CSGAPGPIQYF. CDR3 nucleotides: TGCAGTGGCGCACCGGGGCCAATTCAGTACTTC.